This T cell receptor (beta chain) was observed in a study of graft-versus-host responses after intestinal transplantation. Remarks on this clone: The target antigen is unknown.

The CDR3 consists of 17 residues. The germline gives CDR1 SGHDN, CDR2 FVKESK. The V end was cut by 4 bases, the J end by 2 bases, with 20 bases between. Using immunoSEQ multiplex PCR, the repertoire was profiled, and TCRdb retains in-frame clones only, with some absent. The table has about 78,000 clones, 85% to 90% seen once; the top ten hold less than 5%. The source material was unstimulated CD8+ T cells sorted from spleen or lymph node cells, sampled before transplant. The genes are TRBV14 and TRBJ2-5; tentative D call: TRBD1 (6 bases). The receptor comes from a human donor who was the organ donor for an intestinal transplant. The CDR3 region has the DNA TGTGCCAGCAGCCCGGCCCCGGGGTACAGGGAGCAAGAGACCCAGTACTTC. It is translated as CASSPAPGYREQETQYF. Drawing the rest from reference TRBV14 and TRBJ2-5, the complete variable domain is EAGVTQFPSHSVIEKGQTVTLRCDPISGHDNLYWYRRVMGKEIKFLLHFVKESKQDESGMPNNRFLAERTGGTYSTLKVQPAELEDSGVYFCASSPAPGYREQETQYFGPGTRLLVL.